Below, one T cell receptor (beta chain) is given with its context. The antigen remains unidentified. This CDR3 is built from 18 residues. Germline CDR1 reads MNHEY; CDR2 reads SVGAGI. Trimming cost V 0 bases and J 4 bases; bases outside gene matches: 13. The study amplified the TCR beta CDR3 region from genomic DNA. This amplification was carried out by two rounds of multiplex PCR. Primers specific to each TRBV and TRBJ gene were used in first-round PCR. From the multiplex PCR reads, TCRdb called clonotypes with MiXCR, one entry per CDR3 protein. The sample carries about 21,000 distinct CDR3 sequences, 43% recorded once. These data come from a study of prognosis after radiotherapy for stage I lung cancer. General study results and limits: Among expanded TCR clones, tumor specificity was not determined. Post-therapy Shannon entropy was lower in patients developing distant metastases following stereotactic body radiation therapy.

The sequence derives from a donor over 45 with non-small cell lung cancer. V is TRBV6-5 and J is TRBJ2-5; 8 bases are shared with TRBD1. The source was PBMCs, collected before or after stereotactic body radiation therapy (not recorded which). CDR3 sequence: CASSYSVPGQGGGETQYF. The DNA for the CDR3 is TGTGCCAGCAGTTACTCGGTGCCTGGACAGGGAGGTGGAGAGACCCAGTACTTC.